This T cell receptor beta chain was identified in a study of T cell responses to AZD1222 COVID-19 vaccine. Overall study results and limits: A reported finding is that nearly half of spike-specific TCRs target unmutated variant regions. Spike-specific TCR breadth and depth rose after two AZD1222 doses. The study found vaccine-associated CD4 TCRs spanning spike, dominant at 160-218 and 743-854.

Generated by immunoSEQ multiplex PCR, the TCRdb table keeps only in-frame clones and is missing some. Counted here are about 260,000 clones, 85% to 95% occurring once; the ten biggest clones make up approximately 0.52%. About this clone itself: As yet, its antigen is unknown.

Germline CDR1 SGHAT, CDR2 FQNNGV. Trimming stripped 1 base from V and 6 bases from J, with 25 bases between. CDR3 size: 18 residues. The specimen comprised peripheral blood, sampled on day 0 of AZD1222 vaccination. This clonotype originated in an adult in good health. The genes are TRBV11-2 and TRBJ2-7, with D possibly TRBD1 on 6 matching bases. The CDR3 sequence: CASSLAGIGTPYYVEQYF. The CDR3 coding sequence is TGTGCCAGCAGCTTAGCGGGGATCGGGACACCTTATTACGTCGAGCAGTACTTC. Full variable domain (missing parts from reference TRBV11-2 and TRBJ2-7): EAGVAQSPRYKIIEKRQSVAFWCNPISGHATLYWYQQILGQGPKLLIQFQNNGVVDDSQLPKDRFSAERLKGVDSTLKIQPAKLEDSAVYLCASSLAGIGTPYYVEQYFGPGTRLTVT.